This is a list of T cell receptor beta chains from one sample in a study of control samples from healthy donors and cancer patients. The assay was immunoSEQ multiplex PCR, and TCRdb's table has in-frame clones only and misses some. The profile shows about 61,000 clones, around 87% of them singletons. The specimen sequenced was PBMCs. The receptors were gathered from a man in his 60s with colorectal cancer. The CDR3 runs from the conserved cysteine through the conserved F or W. The order of the fields is D gene, clone size, J gene, V gene, CDR3 protein, CDR3 DNA. D genes are given only for firm matches. Not all rows give a size; the values are once, few, many and, for expanded clones, a class.

>TRBD1|.|TRBJ1-6|TRBV6-5
CASSYQTGGNSPLHF
TGTGCCAGCAGTTACCAGACAGGGGGTAATTCACCCCTCCACTTT
>TRBD1|.|TRBJ2-5|TRBV7-7
CASSPRRDRGGETQYF
TGTGCCAGCAGCCCACGACGGGACAGGGGCGGGGAGACCCAGTACTTC
>.|.|TRBJ2-7|TRBV11-3
CASSSPRYYEQYF
TGTGCCAGCAGCTCCCCCCGTTACTACGAGCAGTACTTC
>TRBD2|.|TRBJ2-2|TRBV3-1/TRBV3-2
CASSSSSGGANTGELFF
TGTGCCAGCAGCTCCTCTAGCGGGGGAGCGAACACCGGGGAGCTGTTTTTT
>.|.|TRBJ2-7|TRBV27
CASSVGGYEQYF
TGTGCCAGCAGTGTAGGGGGTTACGAGCAGTACTTC
>TRBD2|.|TRBJ2-3|TRBV7-2
CASSLGEAGGGTDTQYF
TGTGCCAGCAGCTTAGGAGAAGCGGGGGGGGGCACAGATACGCAGTATTTT
>.|.|TRBJ1-2|TRBV2
CASRRGSANYGYTF
TGTGCCAGCAGGAGGGGGTCAGCTAACTATGGCTACACCTTC
>.|once|TRBJ1-2|TRBV11-1
CASSLGQAPNYGYTF
TGTGCCAGCAGCTTAGGACAGGCGCCGAACTATGGCTACACCTTC
>.|.|TRBJ1-2|TRBV18
CASSPGTLGDYGYTF
TGTGCCAGCTCACCAGGGACCTTGGGGGACTATGGCTACACCTTC
>.|.|TRBJ1-2|TRBV28
CASSFIGGGPYGYTF
TGTGCCAGCAGTTTCATCGGTGGAGGGCCCTATGGCTACACCTTC
>TRBD1|.|TRBJ2-1|TRBV11-2
CASSQDRGNEQFF
TGTGCCAGCAGCCAAGACAGGGGGAATGAGCAGTTCTTC
>.|.|TRBJ2-1|TRBV5-6
CASSFRDRRYNEQFF
TGTGCCAGCAGCTTCCGGGACCGCCGCTACAATGAGCAGTTCTTC
>.|.|TRBJ2-7|TRBV7-8
CASSLASGRTSYEQYF
TGTGCCAGCAGCTTAGCGTCGGGCCGTACCTCCTACGAGCAGTACTTC
>TRBD1|few|TRBJ1-1|TRBV29-1
CSVLGTGGTEAFF
TGCAGCGTTCTGGGGACAGGGGGTACTGAAGCTTTCTTT
>.|once|TRBJ2-1|TRBV28
CASSIPYGGQGMMEFF
TGTGCCAGCAGTATCCCATATGGGGGGCAGGGGATGATGGAGTTCTTC
>TRBD2|.|TRBJ2-3|TRBV5-6
CASSLTSGGDTQYF
TGTGCCAGCAGCTTGACTAGCGGGGGAGATACGCAGTATTTT
>.|.|TRBJ2-3|TRBV3-1/TRBV3-2
CASSLGLTDTQYF
TGTGCCAGCAGCCTCGGACTCACAGATACGCAGTATTTT
>TRBD2|.|TRBJ2-1|TRBV25-1
CASSWERGKNEQFF
TGTGCCAGCAGTTGGGAGCGGGGTAAGAATGAGCAGTTCTTC
>.|once|TRBJ1-1|TRBV18
CASSPNALYETGTLPEAFF
TGTGCCAGCTCACCTAACGCCCTATATGAGACAGGAACGCTCCCTGAAGCTTTCTTT
>.|.|TRBJ2-7|TRBV4-1
CASSQAQGRYEQYF
TGCGCCAGCAGCCAAGCCCAGGGGAGGTACGAGCAGTACTTC
>TRBD2|.|TRBJ2-7|TRBV4-2
CASSQEASGGLYEQYF
TGTGCCAGCAGCCAAGAGGCTAGCGGGGGGCTCTACGAGCAGTACTTC